These 27 T cell receptor beta chains were all obtained from the same sample, sequenced in a study of T-cell memory formation after mild COVID-19. TCRdb independently ran MiXCR on the 5' RACE reads; one entry per CDR3 protein. The data show about 110,000 distinct CDR3 sequences, 17% seen once. Sequencing was carried out using PBMCs or a T cell subset sorted from them (not recorded which). Receptor source: an adult woman who had mild COVID-19 (a few samples of this study predate the infection). Cell type and time point are not known.

This sequence joins TRBV7-6 and TRBJ2-2, with D maybe TRBD2 (5 bases). The germline V gene encodes CDR1 SGHVS and CDR2 FNYEAQ. Trimming stripped 5 bases from V and 7 bases from J, with 23 bases between. There are 17 residues in the CDR3. This CDR3 is CASSPTWTTSFYGELFF. The DNA of the CDR3 is TGTGCCAGCAGCCCCACTTGGACCACTAGTTTTTACGGGGAGCTGTTTTTT.

The V and J genes are TRBV2 and TRBJ2-7, with a weak D call TRBD2 (6 bases). V dropped 6 bases and J dropped 3 bases, with 15 bases sitting between them. This CDR3 region has 14 residues. CDR1 and CDR2 from the germline V gene are SNHLY and FYNNEI. The chain's CDR3 is CASSEGLSVYEQYF. DNA of the CDR3: TGTGCCAGCAGCGAGGGACTGTCGGTCTACGAGCAGTACTTC. Based on the CDR3 plus reference TRBV2 and TRBJ2-7, the full variable domain is EPEVTQTPSHQVTQMGQEVILRCVPISNHLYFYWYRQILGQKVEFLVSFYNNEISEKSEIFDDQFSVERPDGSNFTLKIRSTKLEDSAMYFCASSEGLSVYEQYFGPGTRLTVT.

This clonotype was detected a few times. The V gene is TRBV7-6, the J gene TRBJ2-7; 8 nucleotides agree with TRBD2. V dropped 2 bases and J dropped 2; count of bases not matched to a gene: 2. Germline lookup yields CDR1 SGHVS and CDR2 FNYEAQ. There are 14 residues in the CDR3. CDR3 in DNA: TGTGCCAGCAGCTTAACAGCGGGAGCCTACGAGCAGTACTTC. It codes for CASSLTAGAYEQYF.

This chain links TRBV12-3 or TRBV12-4 with TRBJ2-7; 11 positions match TRBD2. V shed 6 bases, J shed 3 bases, and the junction held 4 bases outside the gene matches. The CDR3 covers 14 residues. The CDR3 coding sequence is TGTGCCAGCAGACCACTAGCGGGAGACTACGAGCAGTACTTC. Encoded protein: CASRPLAGDYEQYF.

This clonotype was recorded a few times. The gene calls are TRBV20-1 and TRBJ2-7; the D call may be TRBD1 or TRBD2 (5 bases each). The CDR3 is 12 amino acids. The V and J ends lost 5 bases and 5 bases respectively, with 13 bases between them. Per the germline V gene, CDR1 is DFQATT and CDR2 is SNEGSKA (reference sequence). This CDR3 reads CSALGVGDEQYF. CDR3 coding DNA: TGCAGTGCTCTGGGCGTGGGGGACGAGCAGTACTTC.

For this clonotype: A much larger clone sits a single nucleotide away, making a read error possible. The chain combines TRBV7-8 with TRBJ2-2; D possibly matches TRBD1 or TRBD2 (6 bases each). The CDR3 is made up of 15 amino acids. Germline V gives CDR1 SGHVS, CDR2 FQNEAQ. The CDR3 sequence: CASSLAQGWGGDLFF. The CDR3 region has the DNA TGTGCCAGCAGCTTAGCCCAGGGGTGGGGCGGGGACCTGTTTTTT.

The J gene is TRBJ2-3, the V gene TRBV29-1; D is uncertain. The V gene's germline CDR1 is SQVTM and CDR2 ANQGSEA. The length of the CDR3 is 12 residues. Trimming took 4 bases from V and 3 from J, leaving 8 bases between them. CDR3 residues: CSVASGTDTQYF. CDR3 nucleotides: TGCAGCGTTGCTAGTGGGACAGATACGCAGTATTTT.

CDR3 DNA sequence: TGTGCCACCAGTGACCCCGATAGCGGGGGGGCCGATGAGCAGTTCTTC. It codes for CATSDPDSGGADEQFF. This chain joins TRBV24-1 and TRBJ2-1, with 11 nucleotides matching TRBD2. Germline trimming cut 4 bases from V and 8 bases from J; bases unmatched to any gene: 9. The CDR3 loop spans 16 amino acids. The germline CDR1 and CDR2 sequences are KGHDR and SFDVKD.

Here the CDR3 reads CASSLWGTGGTDTQYF. The CDR3, as DNA: TGTGCCAGCAGCTTGTGGGGGACAGGAGGCACAGATACGCAGTATTTT. V and J are TRBV5-8 and TRBJ2-3; 8 bases map to TRBD1. This CDR3 spans 16 amino acids. Germline V gene lookup returns CDR1 SGHTS and CDR2 YDEGEE. V shed 1 base, J shed 1 base, and the junction held 5 bases outside the gene matches. Together with reference TRBV5-8 and TRBJ2-3, the CDR3 gives the full variable domain: EAGVTQSPTHLIKTRGQQATLRCSPISGHTSVYWYQQALGLGLQFLLWYDEGEERNRGNFPPRFSGRQFPNYSSELNVNALELEDSALYLCASSLWGTGGTDTQYFGPGTRLTVL.

This clonotype was picked up many times. This rearrangement joins TRBV6-4 to TRBJ2-3, with 11 bases fitting TRBD2. V lost 0 bases, J lost 1 base, and 3 bases stayed unmatched. The CDR3 spans 17 residues. Germline V gene lookup returns CDR1 MRHNA and CDR2 SNTAGT. The CDR3: CASSDSATSGGTDTQYF. CDR3 coding DNA: TGTGCCAGCAGTGACTCCGCGACTAGCGGGGGCACAGATACGCAGTATTTT.

This clonotype was seen a few times. V usage is TRBV11-2 and J usage is TRBJ2-3, with a possible D match to TRBD2 (5 bases). CDR1 SGHAT and CDR2 FQNNGV come from the germline V gene. V was pared by 1 base and J by 1 base, with 12 bases between. This CDR3 comprises 16 residues. The CDR3 DNA reads TGTGCCAGCAGCTTAGGGTTGCTAGCTGGCACAGATACGCAGTATTTT. It translates to CASSLGLLAGTDTQYF.

This clonotype was seen a handful of times. The rearrangement joins TRBV7-6 to TRBJ2-3; D might be TRBD2 (7 bases). The CDR3 consists of 16 residues. The V end was cut by 2 bases, the J end by 5 bases, with 17 bases between. Germline loops: CDR1 SGHVS, CDR2 FNYEAQ. The CDR3 reads CASSLSTWGGQDTQYF. The CDR3 region has the DNA TGTGCCAGCAGCTTATCGACGTGGGGGGGGCAAGATACGCAGTATTTT.

This clonotype has more than one count but fewer than ten. The chain uses TRBV11-2 and TRBJ2-2; D is possibly TRBD1 (6 bases). Trimming left V 5 bases short and J 4 bases short, with 14 bases between. Germline V gene data show CDR1 as SGHAT and CDR2 as FQNNGV. CDR3 size: 15 residues. CDR3 DNA: TGTGCCAGCAGCCCATTGATCAGGGGCACCGGGGAGCTGTTTTTT. Amino acids: CASSPLIRGTGELFF.

This clonotype was seen repeatedly, ten times or more. V usage is TRBV29-1 and J usage is TRBJ2-5; D gene uncertain. The V end lost 1 base, the J end lost 2 bases, and 8 bases lay between the germline ends. Germline-derived CDR1 and CDR2 are SQVTM and ANQGSEA. The CDR3 is 13 residues long. The CDR3 bases are TGCAGCGTTGAAGGGGGTCGACAAGAGACCCAGTACTTC. Translation gives CSVEGGRQETQYF.

The V and J genes are TRBV5-1 and TRBJ2-7; possibly TRBD1 or TRBD2 for D (5 bases each). The CDR3 has 14 amino acids. In germline, CDR1 is SGHRS, CDR2 YFSETQ. The V and J ends lost 0 bases and 5 bases respectively, with 12 bases between them. The CDR3 DNA reads as TGCGCCAGCAGCTTGGTAGGGACGCCACACGAGCAGTACTTC. This encodes CASSLVGTPHEQYF.

The rearrangement links TRBV7-3 to TRBJ2-3, with 8 bases aligning to TRBD2. CDR3 length equals 13 residues. Germline lookup yields CDR1 SGHTA and CDR2 FQGTGA. Trimming at V came to 5 bases and at J to 5 bases, leaving 3 bases not matched to a gene. The CDR3 coding sequence is TGTGCCAGCAGCCCTCTAGCGGGAGATACGCAGTATTTT. Translation gives CASSPLAGDTQYF.

The chain has TRBV7-9 and TRBJ1-2; unclear D gene. Germline V lookup: CDR1 SEHNR, CDR2 FQNEAQ (reference sequence). The V and J ends lost 3 bases and 4 bases respectively, with 15 bases between them. The CDR3 sequence is 15 residues long. CDR3 sequence: CASSLLVRAGYGYTF. The CDR3 region has the DNA TGTGCCAGCAGCTTGCTTGTCCGGGCCGGCTATGGCTACACCTTC.

V usage is TRBV2 and J usage is TRBJ1-1; 11 positions agree with TRBD1. The CDR3 runs 16 residues. J was trimmed by 4 bases and V by 1 base; bases with no gene match: 5. Per germline, CDR1 SNHLY and CDR2 FYNNEI. CDR3 bases: TGTGCCAGCAGTGAAGGGACAGGGGGCCAGGTCACTGAAGCTTTCTTT. Its translation is CASSEGTGGQVTEAFF. Using reference TRBV2 and TRBJ1-1 for the parts outside the CDR3, the full variable domain is EPEVTQTPSHQVTQMGQEVILRCVPISNHLYFYWYRQILGQKVEFLVSFYNNEISEKSEIFDDQFSVERPDGSNFTLKIRSTKLEDSAMYFCASSEGTGGQVTEAFFGQGTRLTVV.

The rearrangement uses TRBV30 and TRBJ1-1; D is perhaps TRBD1 (5 bases). Germline V gene data show CDR1 as GTSNPN and CDR2 as SVGIG (reference sequence). The CDR3 extends over 15 amino acids. The germline V and J ends were trimmed by 0 bases and 1 base, with 12 bases remaining between them. The CDR3, as DNA: TGTGCCTGGAGTGTGGCTCAGGGTACGAACACTGAAGCTTTCTTT. Its translation: CAWSVAQGTNTEAFF.

In this sample, this clonotype turned up a few times. The chain carries TRBV30 and TRBJ2-7, with TRBD1 matching over 10 bases. Germline V lookup: CDR1 GTSNPN, CDR2 SVGIG (reference sequence). The CDR3 spans 15 residues. V dropped 1 base and J dropped 3; count of bases not matched to a gene: 6. The CDR3 DNA follows: TGTGCCTGGAGTGCCGGGACAGGGGTCGACTACGAGCAGTACTTC. Its translation is CAWSAGTGVDYEQYF.

There are a few counts of this clonotype. The chain couples TRBV20-1 to TRBJ1-2; 7 bases agree with TRBD1. J lost 5 bases, V lost 1 base, and 7 bases had no gene match. Germline V gene sequence: CDR1 DFQATT, CDR2 SNEGSKA (reference sequence). CDR3 size: 14 residues. The CDR3, as DNA: TGCAGTGCTAGAGCGAGGGACAGAGGGTATGGCTACACCTTC. This translates into CSARARDRGYGYTF.

This clonotype has a count of ten or more. The chain uses TRBV7-9 and TRBJ2-3; D might be TRBD1 (6 bases). The CDR3 runs 12 residues. The germline V gene has CDR1 SEHNR and CDR2 FQNEAQ (reference sequence). Between the trimmed V and J ends, which lost 3 bases and 6 bases, there was a span of 7 bases. CDR3 DNA: TGTGCCAGCAGCTTCCAGGGGGATACGCAGTATTTT. This encodes CASSFQGDTQYF.

This clonotype has a handful of counts. This sequence joins TRBV6-6 and TRBJ2-3, with 9 bases matching TRBD2. J gave up 5 bases and V 0 bases, and 6 bases lay outside the gene matches. CDR1 MNHNY and CDR2 SVGAGI come from the germline V gene (reference sequence). This CDR3 is built from 16 residues. This CDR3 reads CASSYSAGGREDTQYF. As DNA, the CDR3 is TGTGCCAGCAGTTACTCGGCGGGAGGGAGGGAAGATACGCAGTATTTT.

This clonotype occurred a few times. The chain couples TRBV9 to TRBJ2-7, with D possibly TRBD1 on 6 matching bases. Germline loops: CDR1 SGDLS, CDR2 YYNGEE. The V gene lost 10 bases and the J gene lost 7 bases, with 21 bases spanning the gap. The CDR3 has 13 residues. The CDR3 sequence: CAERQAALIEQYF. The CDR3 DNA reads as TGTGCCGAAAGACAGGCGGCTCTCATTGAGCAGTACTTC. Drawing the rest from reference TRBV9 and TRBJ2-7, the complete variable domain is DSGVTQTPKHLITATGQRVTLRCSPRSGDLSVYWYQQSLDQGLQFLIQYYNGEERAKGNILERFSAQQFPDLHSELNLSSLELGDSALYFCAERQAALIEQYFGPGTRLTVT.

This clonotype was seen repeatedly, ten times or more. The chain recombines TRBV7-2 with TRBJ2-7; D is ambiguous. This CDR3 has 13 amino acids. Trimming stripped 2 bases from V and 7 bases from J, with 12 bases between. In germline, CDR1 is SGHTA, CDR2 FQGNSA. CDR3 DNA: TGTGCCAGCAGCTTACCTAGGGCTGTAGAGCAGTACTTC. Protein: CASSLPRAVEQYF. Drawing the rest from reference TRBV7-2 and TRBJ2-7, the complete variable domain is GAGVSQSPSNKVTEKGKDVELRCDPISGHTALYWYRQSLGQGLEFLIYFQGNSAPDKSGLPSDRFSAERTGGSVSTLTIQRTQQEDSAVYLCASSLPRAVEQYFGPGTRLTVT.

The CDR3 sequence is CASSSQWEPNIQYF. The CDR3 bases are TGTGCCAGCAGCTCCCAGTGGGAACCAAACATTCAGTACTTC. The chain has TRBV7-2 and TRBJ2-4; D gene uncertain. V lost 4 bases and J lost 6, with 13 bases in between. CDR3 length: 14 amino acids. Germline CDR1 and CDR2: SGHTA and FQGNSA.

This clonotype was recorded a few times. The genes are TRBV7-9 and TRBJ2-5; D is possibly TRBD1 (5 bases). V lost 8 bases and J lost 3, with 13 bases in between. The CDR3 extends over 13 amino acids. Germline assignment: CDR1 SEHNR and CDR2 FQNEAQ (reference sequence). Here the CDR3 DNA reads TGTGCCAGCGACGGCGTCAGGGAAGAGACCCAGTACTTC. Translated: CASDGVREETQYF.